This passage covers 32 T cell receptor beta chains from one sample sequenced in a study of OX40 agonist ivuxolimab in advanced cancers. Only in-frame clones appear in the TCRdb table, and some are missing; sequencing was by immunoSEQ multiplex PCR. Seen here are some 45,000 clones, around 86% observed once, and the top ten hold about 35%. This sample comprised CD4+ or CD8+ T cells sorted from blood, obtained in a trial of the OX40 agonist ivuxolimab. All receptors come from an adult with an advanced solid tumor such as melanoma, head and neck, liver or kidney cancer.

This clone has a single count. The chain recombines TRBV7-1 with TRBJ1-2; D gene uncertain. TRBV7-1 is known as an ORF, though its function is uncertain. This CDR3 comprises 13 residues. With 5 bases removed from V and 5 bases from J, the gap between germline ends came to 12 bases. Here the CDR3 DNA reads TGTGCCAGCAGCGGACCGATGAATTATGGCTACACCTTC. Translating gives CASSGPMNYGYTF.

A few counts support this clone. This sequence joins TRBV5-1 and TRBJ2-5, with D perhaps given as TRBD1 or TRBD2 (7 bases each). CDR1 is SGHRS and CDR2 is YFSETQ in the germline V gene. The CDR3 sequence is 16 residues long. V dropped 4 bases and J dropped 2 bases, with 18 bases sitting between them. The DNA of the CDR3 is TGCGCCAGCAGCAGGGTAGCAGGGGGAGGGCAAGAGACCCAGTACTTC. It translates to CASSRVAGGGQETQYF.

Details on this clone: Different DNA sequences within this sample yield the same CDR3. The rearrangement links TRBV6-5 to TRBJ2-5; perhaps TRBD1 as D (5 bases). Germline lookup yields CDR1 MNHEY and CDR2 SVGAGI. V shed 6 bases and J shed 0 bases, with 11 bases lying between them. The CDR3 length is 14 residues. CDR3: CASRISRDQETQYF. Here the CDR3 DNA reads TGTGCCAGCAGGATCAGCAGGGACCAAGAGACCCAGTACTTC.

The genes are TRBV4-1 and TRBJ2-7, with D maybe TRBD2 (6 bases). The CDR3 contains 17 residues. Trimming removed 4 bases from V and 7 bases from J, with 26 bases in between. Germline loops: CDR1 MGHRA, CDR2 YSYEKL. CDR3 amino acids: CASSPVLRLGEVWEQYF. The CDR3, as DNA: TGCGCCAGCAGCCCGGTTTTGAGACTAGGGGAAGTTTGGGAGCAGTACTTC.

This CDR3 reads CASEGGAYEQYF. CDR3 nucleotide sequence: TGTGCCAGCGAGGGCGGGGCCTACGAGCAGTACTTC. The V gene is TRBV5-6, the J gene TRBJ2-7, with TRBD2 as a possible D gene (6 bases). Germline V CDR1 and CDR2: SGHDT, YYEEEE. The ends were cut back, 7 bases at V and 2 bases at J, with 10 bases in the middle. CDR3 length equals 12 residues.

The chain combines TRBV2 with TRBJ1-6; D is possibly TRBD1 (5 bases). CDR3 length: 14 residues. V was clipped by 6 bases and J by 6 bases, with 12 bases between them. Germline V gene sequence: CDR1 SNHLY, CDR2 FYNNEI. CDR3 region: CASRPGFSNSPLHF. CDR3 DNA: TGTGCCAGCAGACCAGGGTTCTCTAATTCACCCCTCCACTTT.

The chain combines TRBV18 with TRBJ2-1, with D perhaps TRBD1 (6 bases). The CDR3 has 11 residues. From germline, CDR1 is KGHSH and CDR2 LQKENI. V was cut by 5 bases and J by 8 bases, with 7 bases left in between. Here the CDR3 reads CASSSGDEQFF. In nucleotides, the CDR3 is TGTGCCAGCTCATCAGGGGATGAGCAGTTCTTC.

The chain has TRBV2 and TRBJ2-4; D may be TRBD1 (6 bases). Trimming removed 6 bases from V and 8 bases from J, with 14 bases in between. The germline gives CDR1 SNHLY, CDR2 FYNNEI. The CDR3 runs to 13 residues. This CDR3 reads CASRIDRRDIQYF. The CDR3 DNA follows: TGTGCCAGCAGGATAGACAGGCGGGACATTCAGTACTTC.

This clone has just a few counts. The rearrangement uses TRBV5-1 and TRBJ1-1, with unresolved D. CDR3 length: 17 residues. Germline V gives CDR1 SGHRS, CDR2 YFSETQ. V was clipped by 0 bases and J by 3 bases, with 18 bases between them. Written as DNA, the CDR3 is TGCGCCAGCAGCTTGGTCCGGGTAGGGTTAAGGGACACTGAAGCTTTCTTT. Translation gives CASSLVRVGLRDTEAFF.

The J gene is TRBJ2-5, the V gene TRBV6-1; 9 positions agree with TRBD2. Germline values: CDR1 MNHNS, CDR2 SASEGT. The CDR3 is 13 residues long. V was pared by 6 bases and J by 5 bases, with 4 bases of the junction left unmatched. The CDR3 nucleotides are TGTGCCAGCAGAGCGGGGGGAGGGGAGACCCAGTACTTC. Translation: CASRAGGGETQYF.

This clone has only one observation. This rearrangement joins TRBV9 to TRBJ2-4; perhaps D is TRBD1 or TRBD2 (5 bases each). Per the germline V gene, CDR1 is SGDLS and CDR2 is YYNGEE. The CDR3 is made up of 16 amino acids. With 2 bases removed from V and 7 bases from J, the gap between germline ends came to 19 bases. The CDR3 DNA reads TGTGCCAGCAGCGTTTGCGAGGGGCCCGGAACGAACATTCAGTACTTC. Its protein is CASSVCEGPGTNIQYF.

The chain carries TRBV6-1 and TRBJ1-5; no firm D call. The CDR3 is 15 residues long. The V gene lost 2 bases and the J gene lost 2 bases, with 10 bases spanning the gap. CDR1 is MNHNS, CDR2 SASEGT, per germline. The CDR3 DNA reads TGTGCCAGCAGTGAAACCGGAGGCGGCAATCAGCCCCAGCATTTT. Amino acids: CASSETGGGNQPQHF.

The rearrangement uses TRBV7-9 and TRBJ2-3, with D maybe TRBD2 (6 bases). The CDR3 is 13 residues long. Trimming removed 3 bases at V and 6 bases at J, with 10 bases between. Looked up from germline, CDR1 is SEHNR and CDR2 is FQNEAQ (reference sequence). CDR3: CASSLLREDTQYF. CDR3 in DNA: TGTGCCAGCAGCTTGCTTCGGGAGGATACGCAGTATTTT.

The chain's CDR3 is CASSGQGGNYGYTF. In nucleotides, the CDR3 is TGTGCCAGCAGTGGACAGGGAGGTAACTATGGCTACACCTTC. The chain carries TRBV2 and TRBJ1-2; 7 bases are shared with TRBD1. Losses at the gene ends were 4 bases for V and 1 base for J; bases not matched to a gene: 3. Germline V gene sequence: CDR1 SNHLY, CDR2 FYNNEI. The CDR3 runs to 14 residues.

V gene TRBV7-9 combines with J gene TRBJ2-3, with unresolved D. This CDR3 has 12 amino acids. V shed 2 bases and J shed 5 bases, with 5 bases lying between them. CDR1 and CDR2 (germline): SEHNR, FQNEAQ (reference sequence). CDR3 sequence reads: CASSLMEDTQYF. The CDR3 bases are TGTGCCAGCAGCTTAATGGAAGATACGCAGTATTTT. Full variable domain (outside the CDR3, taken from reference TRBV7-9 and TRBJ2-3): DTGVSQNPRHKITKRGQNVTFRCDPISEHNRLYWYRQTLGQGPEFLTYFQNEAQLEKSRLLSDRFSAERPKGSFSTLEIQRTEQGDSAMYLCASSLMEDTQYFGPGTRLTVL.

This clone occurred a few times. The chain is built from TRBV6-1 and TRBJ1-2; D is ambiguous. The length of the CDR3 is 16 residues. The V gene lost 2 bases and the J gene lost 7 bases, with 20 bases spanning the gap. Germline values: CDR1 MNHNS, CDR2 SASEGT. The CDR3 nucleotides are TGTGCCAGCAGTGAAATTGGGGTGGGGAATCGGCCTGGCTACACCTTC. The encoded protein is CASSEIGVGNRPGYTF.

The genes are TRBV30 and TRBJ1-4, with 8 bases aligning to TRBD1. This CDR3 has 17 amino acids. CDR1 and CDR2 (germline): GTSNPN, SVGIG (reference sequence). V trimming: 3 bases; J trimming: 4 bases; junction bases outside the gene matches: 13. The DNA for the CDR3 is TGTGCCTGGAGAAGGGGACAGGCGGTCTCCGGTAATGAAAAACTGTTTTTT. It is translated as CAWRRGQAVSGNEKLFF. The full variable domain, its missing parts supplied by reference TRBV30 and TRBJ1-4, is SQTIHQWPATLVQPVGSPLSLECTVEGTSNPNLYWYRQAAGRGLQLLFYSVGIGQISSEVPQNLSASRPQDRQFILSSKKLLLSDSGFYLCAWRRGQAVSGNEKLFFGSGTQLSVL.

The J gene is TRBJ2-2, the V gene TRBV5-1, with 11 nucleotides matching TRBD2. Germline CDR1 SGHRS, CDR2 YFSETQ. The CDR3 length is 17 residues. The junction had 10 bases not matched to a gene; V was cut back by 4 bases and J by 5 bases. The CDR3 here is CASSKRTSGLSTGELFF. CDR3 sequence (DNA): TGCGCCAGCAGCAAACGGACTAGCGGGCTCTCGACCGGGGAGCTGTTTTTT.

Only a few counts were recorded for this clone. In nucleotides, the CDR3 is TGCGCCAGCAGGAGCGAATACGAGCAGTACTTC. Protein sequence: CASRSEYEQYF. This rearrangement joins TRBV10-2 to TRBJ2-7; no firm D call. CDR3 length: 11 residues. Germline loops: CDR1 WSHSY, CDR2 SAAADI. V was trimmed by 6 bases and J by 4 bases, leaving 7 bases between them.

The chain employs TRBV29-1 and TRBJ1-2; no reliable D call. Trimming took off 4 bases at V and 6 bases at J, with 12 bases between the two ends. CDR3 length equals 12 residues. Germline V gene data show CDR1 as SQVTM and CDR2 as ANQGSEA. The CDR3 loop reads CSVGGGVHGYTF. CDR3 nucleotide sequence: TGCAGCGTTGGGGGTGGGGTTCATGGCTACACCTTC.

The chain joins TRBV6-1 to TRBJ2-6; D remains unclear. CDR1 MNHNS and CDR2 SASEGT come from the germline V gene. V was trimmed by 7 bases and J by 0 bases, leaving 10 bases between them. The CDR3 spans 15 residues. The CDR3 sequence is CASIGRVSGANVLTF. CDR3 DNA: TGTGCCAGCATAGGCAGAGTCTCTGGGGCCAACGTCCTGACTTTC.

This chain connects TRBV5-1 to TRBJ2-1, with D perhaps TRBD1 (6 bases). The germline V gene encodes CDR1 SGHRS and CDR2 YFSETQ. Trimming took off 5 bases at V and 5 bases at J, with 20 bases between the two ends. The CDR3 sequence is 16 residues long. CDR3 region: CASRDGTPLGNNEQFF. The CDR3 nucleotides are TGCGCCAGCAGGGACGGGACACCCTTGGGGAACAATGAGCAGTTCTTC.

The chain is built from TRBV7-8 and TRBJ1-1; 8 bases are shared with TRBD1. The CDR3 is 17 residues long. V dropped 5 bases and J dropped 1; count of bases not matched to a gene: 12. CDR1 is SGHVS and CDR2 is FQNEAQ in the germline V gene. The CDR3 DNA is TGTGCCAGCAGCCTGAACCCGGGACAGGATAGGAACACTGAAGCTTTCTTT. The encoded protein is CASSLNPGQDRNTEAFF.

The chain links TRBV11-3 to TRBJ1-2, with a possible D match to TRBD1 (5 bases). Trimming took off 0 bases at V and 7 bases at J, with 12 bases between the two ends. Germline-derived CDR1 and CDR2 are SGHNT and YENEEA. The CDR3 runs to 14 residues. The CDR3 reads CASSLDPGRGGYTF. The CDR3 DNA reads TGTGCCAGCAGCTTAGACCCGGGGCGGGGTGGCTACACCTTC.

The CDR3 spells CASSRGQTSYEQYF. The CDR3 DNA is TGTGCCAGCAGCCGGGGACAGACCTCCTACGAGCAGTACTTC. The chain joins TRBV5-4 to TRBJ2-7, with TRBD1 matching 7 bases. Germline V lookup: CDR1 SGHNT, CDR2 YYREEE (reference sequence). This CDR3 is built from 14 residues. Losses at the gene ends were 4 bases for V and 0 bases for J; bases not matched to a gene: 4.

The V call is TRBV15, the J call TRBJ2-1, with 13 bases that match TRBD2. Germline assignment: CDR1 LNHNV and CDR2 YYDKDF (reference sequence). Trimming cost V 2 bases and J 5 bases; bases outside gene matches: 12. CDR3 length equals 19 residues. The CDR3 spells CATSRPTSGGALIHNEQFF. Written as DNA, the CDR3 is TGTGCCACCAGCAGACCAACTAGCGGGGGGGCCTTAATCCACAATGAGCAGTTCTTC.

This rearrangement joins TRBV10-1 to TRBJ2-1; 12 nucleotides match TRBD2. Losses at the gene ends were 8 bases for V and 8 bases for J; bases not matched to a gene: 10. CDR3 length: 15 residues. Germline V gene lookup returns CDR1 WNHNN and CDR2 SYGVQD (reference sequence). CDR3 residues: CASQGSASGRDEQFF. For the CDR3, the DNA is TGCGCCAGCCAAGGTTCGGCTAGCGGGAGGGATGAGCAGTTCTTC.

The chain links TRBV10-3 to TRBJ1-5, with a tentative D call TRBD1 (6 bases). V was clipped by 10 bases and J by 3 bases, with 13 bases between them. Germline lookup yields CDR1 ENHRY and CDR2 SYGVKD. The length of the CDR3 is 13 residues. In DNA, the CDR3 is TGTGCCACACAGAGACAGGCCAATCAGCCCCAGCATTTT. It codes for CATQRQANQPQHF.

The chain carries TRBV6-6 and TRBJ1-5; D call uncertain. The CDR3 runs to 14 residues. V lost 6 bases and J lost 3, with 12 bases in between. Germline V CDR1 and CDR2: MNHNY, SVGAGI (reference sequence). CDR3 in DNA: TGTGCCAGCAGCCAAATGGGCCCCAATCAGCCCCAGCATTTT. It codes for CASSQMGPNQPQHF.

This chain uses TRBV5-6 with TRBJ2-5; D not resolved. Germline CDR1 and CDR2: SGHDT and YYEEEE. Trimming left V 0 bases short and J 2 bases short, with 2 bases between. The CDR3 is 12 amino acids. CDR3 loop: CASSLGQETQYF. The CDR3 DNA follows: TGTGCCAGCAGCTTGGGGCAAGAGACCCAGTACTTC.

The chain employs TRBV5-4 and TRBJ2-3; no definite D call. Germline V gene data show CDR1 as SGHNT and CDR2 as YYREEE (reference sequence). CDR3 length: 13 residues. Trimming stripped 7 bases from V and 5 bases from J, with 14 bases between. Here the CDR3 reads CASSPVPLDTQYF. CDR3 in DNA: TGTGCCAGCTCTCCGGTCCCGCTAGATACGCAGTATTTT.

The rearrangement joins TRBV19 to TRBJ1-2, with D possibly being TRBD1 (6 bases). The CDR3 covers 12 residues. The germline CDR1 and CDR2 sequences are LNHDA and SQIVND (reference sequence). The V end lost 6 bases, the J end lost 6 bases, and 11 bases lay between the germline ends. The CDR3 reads CASRRQDHGYTF. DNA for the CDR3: TGTGCCAGTAGAAGACAGGACCATGGCTACACCTTC.